This T cell receptor beta chain was documented in a study of T-cell memory formation after mild COVID-19. This clonotype was observed a few times. As yet, its antigen is unknown. Trimming took off 5 bases at V and 15 bases at J, with 17 bases between the two ends. Looked up from germline, CDR1 is LGHDT and CDR2 is YNNKEL (reference sequence). The length of the CDR3 is 13 residues. TCRdb reprocessed the 5' RACE reads with MiXCR, giving one entry per CDR3 protein. This table has roughly 300,000 distinct CDR3 sequences, around 16% appearing once. General study points: SARS-CoV-2 specificity of second-wave clones peaking day 37 was unconfirmed. Shrinking CD4+ clones resided mostly in CM and EM, and CD8+ ones in EMRA.

Source material: PBMCs or a T cell subset sorted from them (not recorded which). V gene TRBV3-1 combines with J gene TRBJ1-6; D gene ambiguous. The receptor's source is a man younger than 35 who had mild COVID-19 (a few samples of this study predate the infection). Cell type and time point are not known. This chain's CDR3 is CASSGNLWENLHF. The CDR3 DNA is TGTGCCAGCAGCGGAAATCTATGGGAAAACCTCCACTTT.